The 31 T cell receptor beta chains below all came from one sample that was sequenced in a study of graft-versus-host responses after intestinal transplantation. The assay was immunoSEQ multiplex PCR, and TCRdb's table has in-frame clones only and misses some. The profile shows about 25,000 clones, around 96% of them singletons. Sequencing used PBMCs, obtained roughly 29 days after intestinal transplant. The origin of the receptors is a human patient who received an intestinal transplant, so some T cells may come from the graft donor.

This clone was counted between two and nine times. The chain joins TRBV19 to TRBJ2-2; a weak D match, TRBD1 (5 bases). The CDR3 loop spans 14 amino acids. Germline loops: CDR1 LNHDA, CDR2 SQIVND (reference sequence). Trimming cost V 1 base and J 5 bases, with 8 bases left between them. The DNA of the CDR3 is TGTGCCAGTAGTATAGTAAGGGGAACCGGGGAGCTGTTTTTT. Protein: CASSIVRGTGELFF.

The chain recombines TRBV5-6 with TRBJ2-7; 8 bases fit TRBD1. CDR3 length: 16 residues. Trimming took 0 bases from V and 2 from J; bases not matched to a gene: 7. Germline V gene sequence: CDR1 SGHDT, CDR2 YYEEEE. CDR3 sequence: CASSLAPGQAPYEQYF. The CDR3 DNA follows: TGTGCCAGCAGCTTGGCGCCGGGACAGGCGCCCTACGAGCAGTACTTC.

V is TRBV7-7 and J is TRBJ1-5; a weak D match, TRBD1 (6 bases). Trimming removed 9 bases from V and 4 bases from J, with 13 bases in between. The germline V gene encodes CDR1 SSHAT and CDR2 FNYEAQ (reference sequence). This CDR3 is built from 13 residues. The CDR3 DNA is TGTGCCAGGACCCGGGACAAAAATCAGCCCCAGCATTTT. Protein product: CARTRDKNQPQHF.

The chain couples TRBV5-6 to TRBJ1-6, with D possibly being TRBD1 (5 bases). Trimming removed 4 bases at V and 5 bases at J, with 16 bases between. Germline V CDR1 and CDR2: SGHDT, YYEEEE. The CDR3 extends over 16 amino acids. This chain's CDR3 is CASSRGSNSHNSPLHF. CDR3 bases: TGTGCCAGCAGCCGGGGGTCTAATTCGCATAATTCACCCCTCCACTTT. The complete variable domain, with remaining parts taken from reference TRBV5-6 and TRBJ1-6, reads DAGVTQSPTHLIKTRGQQVTLRCSPKSGHDTVSWYQQALGQGPQFIFQYYEEEERQRGNFPDRFSGHQFPNYSSELNVNALLLGDSALYLCASSRGSNSHNSPLHFGNGTRLTVT.

The gene calls are TRBV14 and TRBJ2-3, with D possibly TRBD1 on 5 matching bases. The V gene's germline CDR1 is SGHDN and CDR2 FVKESK. This CDR3 is 12 amino acids long. Trimming took 5 bases from V and 5 from J, leaving 8 bases between them. The CDR3 DNA reads as TGTGCCAGCAGCTTCAGGGTAGATACGCAGTATTTT. Translated, it gives CASSFRVDTQYF.

The rearrangement joins TRBV5-6 to TRBJ1-4, with D hard to call. V lost 4 bases and J lost 4, with 11 bases in between. Germline V lookup: CDR1 SGHDT, CDR2 YYEEEE. The CDR3 length is 14 residues. CDR3 nucleotides: TGTGCCAGCAGCCCCCCGGGTTTTAATGAAAAACTGTTTTTT. Protein product: CASSPPGFNEKLFF.

The chain joins TRBV5-4 to TRBJ1-2; D is perhaps TRBD1 (6 bases). Germline loops: CDR1 SGHNT, CDR2 YYREEE (reference sequence). V dropped 4 bases and J dropped 8 bases, with 18 bases sitting between them. This CDR3 has 14 amino acids. The CDR3 sequence: CASSAYTGPWGYTF. In nucleotides, the CDR3 is TGTGCCAGCAGCGCTTATACAGGGCCGTGGGGCTACACCTTC.

The chain has TRBV7-8 and TRBJ2-2, with D maybe TRBD2 (5 bases). The CDR3 contains 16 residues. Germline CDR1 SGHVS, CDR2 FQNEAQ. V was pared by 2 bases and J by 0 bases, with 10 bases between. CDR3 amino acids: CASSLRFGTNTGELFF. The CDR3 DNA is TGTGCCAGCAGCTTAAGGTTCGGGACGAACACCGGGGAGCTGTTTTTT.

V gene TRBV5-6 combines with J gene TRBJ2-5; TRBD1 aligns across 9 bases. Germline CDR1 and CDR2: SGHDT and YYEEEE. Trimming cost V 2 bases and J 4 bases; bases outside gene matches: 6. This CDR3 region has 15 residues. CDR3 nucleotides: TGTGCCAGCAGCTTCGACAGGGGGTTGGCAGAGACCCAGTACTTC. It translates to CASSFDRGLAETQYF.

The chain recombines TRBV9 with TRBJ2-2; a weak D match, TRBD1 (6 bases). Trimming took off 0 bases at V and 5 bases at J, with 11 bases between the two ends. The CDR3 spans 15 residues. Germline V CDR1 and CDR2: SGDLS, YYNGEE. In nucleotides, the CDR3 is TGTGCCAGCAGCGTAGAGGGACACAGTACCGGGGAGCTGTTTTTT. Amino acids: CASSVEGHSTGELFF.

The gene calls are TRBV4-3 and TRBJ2-7; no definite D call. The CDR3 is 14 amino acids. The ends were cut back, 0 bases at V and 0 bases at J, with 6 bases in the middle. Germline V lookup: CDR1 LGHNA, CDR2 YSLEER. The CDR3 protein is CASSQDYNSYEQYF. DNA of the CDR3: TGCGCCAGCAGCCAAGATTACAACTCCTACGAGCAGTACTTC.

This clone was detected only once. The chain carries TRBV5-1 and TRBJ2-5, with D unresolved. Per germline, CDR1 SGHRS and CDR2 YFSETQ. There are 14 residues in the CDR3. Trimming cost V 0 bases and J 5 bases, with 11 bases left between them. The CDR3 nucleotides read TGCGCCAGCAGCTTGGCCACAATAGGGGAGACCCAGTACTTC. It is translated as CASSLATIGETQYF. Filled out from reference TRBV5-1 and TRBJ2-5, the complete variable domain reads KAGVTQTPRYLIKTRGQQVTLSCSPISGHRSVSWYQQTPGQGLQFLFEYFSETQRNKGNFPGRFSGRQFSNSRSEMNVSTLELGDSALYLCASSLATIGETQYFGPGTRLLVL.

This chain links TRBV7-7 with TRBJ2-7; weak D call: TRBD2 (6 bases). This CDR3 is built from 13 residues. The V and J ends lost 5 bases and 1 base respectively, with 9 bases between them. The germline V gene encodes CDR1 SSHAT and CDR2 FNYEAQ (reference sequence). The chain's CDR3 is CASSPGLSYEQYF. CDR3 nucleotide sequence: TGTGCCAGCAGCCCGGGACTTTCCTACGAGCAGTACTTC.

The CDR3 DNA sequence: TGTGCCAGTAGTATAGGGGTGGACGGACACCTTTTATATGGCTACACCTTC. The encoded protein is CASSIGVDGHLLYGYTF. The chain employs TRBV19 and TRBJ1-2; perhaps TRBD1 as D (5 bases). The CDR3 spans 17 residues. Germline V gene sequence: CDR1 LNHDA, CDR2 SQIVND (reference sequence). The V gene lost 1 base and the J gene lost 5 bases, with 20 bases spanning the gap. Based on the CDR3 plus reference TRBV19 and TRBJ1-2, the full variable domain is DGGITQSPKYLFRKEGQNVTLSCEQNLNHDAMYWYRQDPGQGLRLIYYSQIVNDFQKGDIAEGYSVSREKKESFPLTVTSAQKNPTAFYLCASSIGVDGHLLYGYTFGSGTRLTVV.

The V and J genes are TRBV30 and TRBJ1-1, with 7 bases identical to TRBD1. CDR1 is GTSNPN, CDR2 SVGIG, per germline (reference sequence). The trim removed 2 bases at V and 4 bases at J, leaving 4 bases unmatched. The CDR3 length is 13 residues. The CDR3: CAWSLQGGTEAFF. Written as DNA, the CDR3 is TGTGCCTGGAGTCTTCAGGGGGGCACTGAAGCTTTCTTT.

This clone was counted once. The rearrangement links TRBV30 to TRBJ1-1, with D maybe TRBD1 (5 bases). V was pared by 8 bases and J by 0 bases, with 19 bases between. The CDR3 runs 15 residues. Per the germline V gene, CDR1 is GTSNPN and CDR2 is SVGIG (reference sequence). The CDR3 is CALFAGRILNTEAFF. CDR3 sequence (DNA): TGTGCCCTCTTCGCGGGACGGATTTTGAACACTGAAGCTTTCTTT.

The chain couples TRBV27 to TRBJ2-7; D not certain. The germline V gene has CDR1 MNHEY and CDR2 SMNVEV (reference sequence). The CDR3 sequence is 13 residues long. V shed 0 bases and J shed 5 bases, with 8 bases lying between them. CDR3 residues: CASSLSERHEQYF. CDR3 bases: TGTGCCAGCAGTTTATCGGAGAGGCACGAGCAGTACTTC.

The V and J genes are TRBV28 and TRBJ1-2; D unclear. Deletions cut 2 bases from V and 5 bases from J, with 9 bases between. This CDR3 comprises 13 residues. Germline loops: CDR1 MDHEN, CDR2 SYDVKM. CDR3 in DNA: TGTGCCAGCAGTTTAACGGAAGAGTATGGCTACACCTTC. Translating gives CASSLTEEYGYTF.

The rearrangement joins TRBV11-2 to TRBJ1-1, with no clear D. The germline V gene encodes CDR1 SGHAT and CDR2 FQNNGV. V lost 5 bases to trimming and J lost 4 bases, with 17 bases between them. This CDR3 contains 15 residues. CDR3 residues: CASSHHPQRSTEAFF. In DNA, the CDR3 is TGTGCCAGCAGCCATCACCCCCAGAGGAGCACTGAAGCTTTCTTT. Full variable domain (remainder filled in from reference TRBV11-2 and TRBJ1-1): EAGVAQSPRYKIIEKRQSVAFWCNPISGHATLYWYQQILGQGPKLLIQFQNNGVVDDSQLPKDRFSAERLKGVDSTLKIQPAKLEDSAVYLCASSHHPQRSTEAFFGQGTRLTVV.

The chain has TRBV11-3 and TRBJ2-7; D unclear. The CDR3 runs 11 residues. CDR1 SGHNT and CDR2 YENEEA come from the germline V gene. The ends were cut back, 0 bases at V and 5 bases at J, with 2 bases in the middle. The CDR3: CASSLDNEQYF. Written as DNA, the CDR3 is TGTGCCAGCAGCTTAGACAACGAGCAGTACTTC.

The CDR3 is CSVDLPGWWGNQPQHF. The CDR3 DNA sequence: TGCAGCGTCGACCTCCCGGGTTGGTGGGGCAATCAGCCCCAGCATTTT. The chain employs TRBV29-1 and TRBJ1-5; no reliable D call. CDR1 is SQVTM, CDR2 ANQGSEA, per germline. Trimming removed 6 bases at V and 2 bases at J, with 20 bases between. The CDR3 sequence is 16 residues long.

The sample holds a few counts of this clone. The rearrangement links TRBV2 to TRBJ1-2, with D unresolved. V was shortened by 5 bases and J by 7 bases, with 11 bases between the two germline ends. Germline assignment: CDR1 SNHLY and CDR2 FYNNEI. This CDR3 has 12 amino acids. The CDR3 sequence: CASSLRKGGYTF. The CDR3 nucleotides read TGTGCCAGCAGTCTCAGGAAAGGTGGCTACACCTTC. The entire variable domain, with the rest obtained from reference TRBV2 and TRBJ1-2, is as follows: EPEVTQTPSHQVTQMGQEVILRCVPISNHLYFYWYRQILGQKVEFLVSFYNNEISEKSEIFDDQFSVERPDGSNFTLKIRSTKLEDSAMYFCASSLRKGGYTFGSGTRLTVV.

The V and J genes are TRBV4-3 and TRBJ2-2, with D possibly called TRBD1 or TRBD2 (5 bases each). The germline V gene has CDR1 LGHNA and CDR2 YSLEER. Trimming took 2 bases from V and 10 from J, leaving 17 bases between them. The CDR3 runs 15 residues. CDR3 bases: TGCGCCAGCAGCCAACGCCCGGACTCTGGGGCGGAGCTGTTTTTT. Residues: CASSQRPDSGAELFF.

V is TRBV28 and J is TRBJ2-2, with TRBD1 identical over 7 bases. The V and J ends lost 5 bases and 0 bases, in that order; junction bases with no gene match: 21. CDR1 and CDR2 (germline): MDHEN, SYDVKM. The CDR3 is made up of 21 amino acids. The DNA for the CDR3 is TGTGCCAGCAGTCGAGAGTGCACCGTCGAGGGGGCAAGATCGAACACCGGGGAGCTGTTTTTT. This encodes CASSRECTVEGARSNTGELFF.

The CDR3 loop is CASSMGQGYTEAFF. The DNA for the CDR3 is TGTGCCAGCAGCATGGGACAGGGGTACACTGAAGCTTTCTTT. This rearrangement joins TRBV5-6 to TRBJ1-1; 10 bases map to TRBD1. This CDR3 region has 14 residues. V dropped 4 bases and J dropped 3; count of bases not matched to a gene: 3. CDR1 is SGHDT, CDR2 YYEEEE, per germline.

The chain uses TRBV6-1 and TRBJ1-1; possibly TRBD1 for D (5 bases). The CDR3 loop spans 13 amino acids. Germline lookup yields CDR1 MNHNS and CDR2 SASEGT. Trimming cost V 2 bases and J 4 bases, with 8 bases left between them. The CDR3 DNA sequence: TGTGCCAGCAGTGAACAAGGGGTCACTGAAGCTTTCTTT. This sequence encodes CASSEQGVTEAFF.

J is TRBJ1-5 and V is TRBV7-5; the table calls TRBD1, which could not be checked here. TRBV7-5 is a pseudogene segment. The CDR3 spans 19 residues. The CDR3 region is CARSHRQPGQQIKDQPQHF. The CDR3, as DNA: TGTGCCAGAAGCCACCGTCAACCGGGACAGCAAATAAAGGATCAGCCCCAGCATTTT.

V is TRBV10-1 and J is TRBJ2-5, with a weak D call TRBD1 (7 bases). The J call may be incorrect, as the DNA end agrees better with TRBJ2-7. The germline V gene has CDR1 WNHNN and CDR2 SYGVQD (reference sequence). CDR3 size: 14 residues. CDR3: CASSAGDRASEQYF. In DNA form, the CDR3 reads TGCGCCAGCAGTGCGGGAGACAGGGCCTCCGAGCAGTACTTC.

This rearrangement joins TRBV30 to TRBJ1-4; weak D call: TRBD1 (6 bases). CDR1 GTSNPN and CDR2 SVGIG come from the germline V gene (reference sequence). The length of the CDR3 is 15 residues. V was clipped by 5 bases and J by 3 bases, with 16 bases between them. Here the CDR3 DNA reads TGTGCCTGGTCTCCTGGGGGCGCAGCTAATGAAAAACTGTTTTTT. Protein sequence: CAWSPGGAANEKLFF.

This chain joins TRBV11-2 and TRBJ2-7; 7 bases map to TRBD1. Germline trimming cut 1 base from V and 4 bases from J; bases unmatched to any gene: 4. CDR1 is SGHAT, CDR2 FQNNGV, per germline. This CDR3 has 14 residues. The CDR3 reads CASSLGGTAYEQYF. As DNA, the CDR3 is TGTGCCAGCAGCTTAGGTGGGACAGCTTACGAGCAGTACTTC.

The chain employs TRBV6-4 and TRBJ2-2, with D uncertain. Germline V gives CDR1 MRHNA, CDR2 SNTAGT. Deletions cut 7 bases from V and 6 bases from J, with 9 bases between. The length of the CDR3 is 12 residues. CDR3 DNA: TGTGCCAGCAAGGCTGAGGCCGGGGAGCTGTTTTTT. It encodes CASKAEAGELFF.